These T cell receptor beta chains were read from a single sample in a study of T cell repertoires in cytomegalovirus infection. TCRdb reanalysed the reads using MiXCR and keeps one entry per CDR3 protein. The sample lists just under 300,000 distinct CDR3 sequences, approximately 8.9% occurring once. Sequences were obtained from PBMCs. The source is a human donor in good health (CMV status not recorded). Some clones in this sample may be carry-over from other donors' samples. CDR3s include the opening cysteine and the closing phenylalanine or tryptophan. Each record gives: J gene, clone size, D gene, V gene, CDR3 protein. A D gene is named only where the DNA matches it firmly. The size of a clone is reported for some rows only, either as once, few or many, or as a class for expanded clones.

j_gene: TRBJ2-5; abundance: .; d_gene: TRBD1; v_gene: TRBV15; CDR3aa: CATSSPGTGDGETQYF
j_gene: TRBJ1-2; abundance: many; d_gene: TRBD1; v_gene: TRBV11-1; CDR3aa: CASSPGTGVYGYTF
j_gene: TRBJ1-1; abundance: many; d_gene: .; v_gene: TRBV12-3/TRBV12-4; CDR3aa: CASSLAIGTEAFF
j_gene: TRBJ1-6; abundance: many; d_gene: .; v_gene: TRBV2; CDR3aa: CASTRPYNSPLHF
j_gene: TRBJ2-3; abundance: .; d_gene: .; v_gene: TRBV6-6; CDR3aa: CASSYATDTQYF
j_gene: TRBJ1-2; abundance: many; d_gene: .; v_gene: TRBV6-1; CDR3aa: CASSPGQGRSRGYGYTF
j_gene: TRBJ2-1; abundance: many; d_gene: .; v_gene: TRBV11-2; CDR3aa: CASSEAPGAEQFF
j_gene: TRBJ2-4; abundance: many; d_gene: .; v_gene: TRBV7-2; CDR3aa: CASIPSGGKVIQYF
j_gene: TRBJ2-7; abundance: many; d_gene: TRBD1; v_gene: TRBV5-4; CDR3aa: CASSGGQGISYEQYF
j_gene: TRBJ1-2; abundance: many; d_gene: TRBD1; v_gene: TRBV27; CDR3aa: CASSFLQGISNYGYTF
j_gene: TRBJ2-7; abundance: .; d_gene: TRBD2; v_gene: TRBV19; CDR3aa: CASSPGLVGEQYF
j_gene: TRBJ1-5; abundance: many; d_gene: .; v_gene: TRBV5-4; CDR3aa: CASSLWGNQPQHF
j_gene: TRBJ2-3; abundance: .; d_gene: TRBD2; v_gene: TRBV28; CDR3aa: CATSLVAGGYTQYF
j_gene: TRBJ2-3; abundance: .; d_gene: .; v_gene: TRBV4-3; CDR3aa: CASSQGGDADTQYF
j_gene: TRBJ2-7; abundance: few; d_gene: .; v_gene: TRBV27; CDR3aa: CASNPYSYEQYF
j_gene: TRBJ2-5; abundance: many; d_gene: .; v_gene: TRBV28; CDR3aa: CASIEGALGTQYF
j_gene: TRBJ2-3; abundance: many; d_gene: .; v_gene: TRBV7-6; CDR3aa: CASSLARGASTDTQYF
j_gene: TRBJ2-3; abundance: many; d_gene: TRBD1; v_gene: TRBV20-1; CDR3aa: CSARDHRGRTDTQYF
j_gene: TRBJ2-1; abundance: few; d_gene: .; v_gene: TRBV19; CDR3aa: CASTASVYNEQFF
j_gene: TRBJ2-2; abundance: many; d_gene: .; v_gene: TRBV6-1; CDR3aa: CASSLVGHPATGELFF
j_gene: TRBJ2-1; abundance: many; d_gene: .; v_gene: TRBV20-1; CDR3aa: CSAGPRSSYNEQFF
j_gene: TRBJ2-7; abundance: many; d_gene: .; v_gene: TRBV5-6; CDR3aa: CASSLGWGEQYF
j_gene: TRBJ1-2; abundance: many; d_gene: TRBD1; v_gene: TRBV6-6; CDR3aa: CASRLWDSLDYGYTF
j_gene: TRBJ2-1; abundance: .; d_gene: .; v_gene: TRBV5-6; CDR3aa: CASSGRRGPNEQFF
j_gene: TRBJ2-4; abundance: many; d_gene: TRBD1; v_gene: TRBV28; CDR3aa: CASSLYRGNRNIQYF
j_gene: TRBJ1-2; abundance: few; d_gene: TRBD1; v_gene: TRBV28; CDR3aa: CASFLTSGTGSGYTF
j_gene: TRBJ2-7; abundance: many; d_gene: .; v_gene: TRBV7-2; CDR3aa: CASTVTPWVYEQYF
j_gene: TRBJ2-1; abundance: many; d_gene: TRBD2; v_gene: TRBV19; CDR3aa: CASRDGTSGAVFEQFF
j_gene: TRBJ2-6; abundance: few; d_gene: .; v_gene: TRBV2; CDR3aa: CASSSANSRSGANVLTF
j_gene: TRBJ2-5; abundance: few; d_gene: .; v_gene: TRBV20-1; CDR3aa: CSAREAVSQETQYF
j_gene: TRBJ2-3; abundance: few; d_gene: .; v_gene: TRBV18; CDR3aa: CASSPWEQGTDTQYF
j_gene: TRBJ2-1; abundance: many; d_gene: TRBD2; v_gene: TRBV20-1; CDR3aa: CSARDWSGGSRNEQFF
j_gene: TRBJ1-5; abundance: many; d_gene: TRBD1; v_gene: TRBV28; CDR3aa: CASSSSGQAKVSNQPQHF
j_gene: TRBJ2-5; abundance: many; d_gene: .; v_gene: TRBV6-2/TRBV6-3; CDR3aa: CASSYWEGEETQYF